This record concerns one T cell receptor (beta chain) sequence. The data are from a study of blood T cell repertoires in COVID-19. Overall study context: Acute and convalescent COVID-19 specimens originated in the United States, Italy and Spain. T cells, B-cell-depleted T cells, or PBMCs provided the cDNA or gDNA that served as material.

Between the trimmed V and J ends, which lost 5 bases and 5 bases, there was a span of 13 bases. The germline gives CDR1 SGHNT, CDR2 YYREEE (reference sequence). The CDR3 sequence is 13 residues long. In the original workflow: Counts of nucleated cells, estimated from reference gene primer amplification, were obtained. TCRdb's table, derived via immunoSEQ multiplex PCR, lists solely in-frame clones and lacks some. For V, J and clone size, that table is used; D and trimming come from the DNA. Here the sample spans under 55,000 clones, approximately 87% being singletons. The TCR comes from a human donor in a cohort sampled during active COVID-19. V usage is TRBV5-4 and J usage is TRBJ2-5; D possibly corresponds to TRBD1 (5 bases). Sequencing was carried out using peripheral blood. The CDR3 nucleotides are TGTGCCAGCAGACCCGGACACGAGGAGACCCAGTACTTC. This codes for CASRPGHEETQYF.